Each of the 16 T cell receptor beta chains below was sequenced from the same sample in a study of cytomegalovirus exposure and HLA in healthy donors. PCR primers comprised 60 Vbeta and 13 Jbeta primers. Profiling relied on immunoSEQ multiplex PCR, and the TCRdb table lists in-frame clones only, not all of them. The sample has about 160,000 clones, roughly four fifths seen once. The sample comprised PBMCs. These receptors all come from a woman in her 50s in good health and CMV-seronegative.

The chain recombines TRBV18 with TRBJ1-2, with 9 bases aligning to TRBD1. The CDR3 has 14 amino acids. J was trimmed by 8 bases and V by 3 bases; bases with no gene match: 7. Germline V gene data show CDR1 as KGHSH and CDR2 as LQKENI. The CDR3 DNA reads TGTGCCAGCTCACCCGAATGGGACAGGGACGGCTACACCTTC. Translating gives CASSPEWDRDGYTF.

The chain employs TRBV5-6 and TRBJ2-2, with TRBD1 matching 11 bases. The CDR3 is 16 residues long. The germline CDR1 and CDR2 sequences are SGHDT and YYEEEE. V lost 7 bases to trimming and J lost 1 base; unmatched junction nucleotides: 6. The CDR3 is CASRTGTGGNTGELFF. The CDR3 DNA sequence: TGTGCCAGCCGAACTGGGACAGGGGGGAACACCGGGGAGCTGTTTTTT.

The V gene is TRBV6-5, the J gene TRBJ2-1; D might be TRBD1 (5 bases). The CDR3 is made up of 15 amino acids. The ends were cut back, 2 bases at V and 0 bases at J, with 8 bases in the middle. Per germline, CDR1 MNHEY and CDR2 SVGAGI. The CDR3: CASSYRTGSYNEQFF. Written as DNA, the CDR3 is TGTGCCAGCAGTTACCGTACAGGCTCCTACAATGAGCAGTTCTTC.

The count of this clone is one. The chain couples TRBV2 to TRBJ2-7, with 12 bases fitting TRBD2. Germline V gene sequence: CDR1 SNHLY, CDR2 FYNNEI. The V gene end was trimmed by 3 bases and the J gene end by 4 bases; junction bases not matched to a gene: 1. The CDR3 totals 14 residues. This chain's CDR3 is CASSETSGSYEQYF. Written as DNA, the CDR3 is TGTGCCAGCAGTGAGACTAGCGGGAGTTACGAGCAGTACTTC.

The chain uses TRBV5-6 and TRBJ1-1; 7 bases match TRBD1. The germline V gene has CDR1 SGHDT and CDR2 YYEEEE. The CDR3 consists of 13 residues. With V trimmed by 4 bases and J by 11 bases, 11 bases remained unmatched. The DNA of the CDR3 is TGTGCCAGCAGCGCACTAGACAGGGATGACGCTTTCTTT. This encodes CASSALDRDDAFF.

V is TRBV10-2 and J is TRBJ1-4, with D possibly matching TRBD1 (5 bases). Germline V gene data show CDR1 as WSHSY and CDR2 as SAAADI. V was cut by 6 bases and J by 5 bases, with 13 bases left in between. This CDR3 comprises 14 residues. The chain's CDR3 is CASSETNRNEKLFF. The CDR3 DNA is TGCGCCAGCAGCGAAACAAACAGGAATGAAAAACTGTTTTTT.

The genes are TRBV7-9 and TRBJ1-2; 7 positions agree with TRBD1. The junction had 9 bases not matched to a gene; V was cut back by 1 base and J by 4 bases. Germline V CDR1 and CDR2: SEHNR, FQNEAQ (reference sequence). The CDR3 totals 16 residues. The CDR3: CASSLGQGGRGYGYTF. The CDR3 DNA reads as TGTGCCAGCAGCTTAGGCCAGGGGGGTCGGGGCTATGGCTACACCTTC.

The chain carries TRBV4-3 and TRBJ1-4, with D perhaps matching TRBD1 (6 bases). The CDR3 spans 19 residues. V shed 0 bases and J shed 1 base, with 18 bases lying between them. Germline V lookup: CDR1 LGHNA, CDR2 YSLEER. The CDR3 loop is CASSQEAGTKGGTNEKLFF. DNA of the CDR3: TGCGCCAGCAGCCAAGAAGCGGGGACTAAGGGGGGAACTAATGAAAAACTGTTTTTT.

The table lists this clone with a count of one. V and J are TRBV14 and TRBJ2-5; 7 nucleotides align to TRBD1. V lost 4 bases, J lost 5 bases, and 7 bases stayed unmatched. The CDR3 sequence is 14 residues long. Germline V gene lookup returns CDR1 SGHDN and CDR2 FVKESK. The CDR3 nucleotides read TGTGCCAGCAGCCGAAGGGGGCTGAAGGAGACCCAGTACTTC. This translates into CASSRRGLKETQYF. Full variable domain (outside the CDR3, taken from reference TRBV14 and TRBJ2-5): EAGVTQFPSHSVIEKGQTVTLRCDPISGHDNLYWYRRVMGKEIKFLLHFVKESKQDESGMPNNRFLAERTGGTYSTLKVQPAELEDSGVYFCASSRRGLKETQYFGPGTRLLVL.

The rearrangement uses TRBV5-1 and TRBJ2-1; D unresolved. With 1 base removed from V and 7 bases from J, the gap between germline ends came to 12 bases. This CDR3 is built from 14 residues. CDR1 is SGHRS, CDR2 YFSETQ, per germline. CDR3 protein: CASSLFSASNEQFF. Written as DNA, the CDR3 is TGCGCCAGCAGCTTGTTTTCCGCCAGTAATGAGCAGTTCTTC.

This clone occurred a few times. The chain recombines TRBV7-2 with TRBJ1-3; D ambiguous. Per the germline V gene, CDR1 is SGHTA and CDR2 is FQGNSA. CDR3 size: 13 residues. Trimming shortened V by 4 bases and J by 2 bases, and 6 bases separated the two germline ends. This chain's CDR3 is CASSWETGNTIYF. CDR3 nucleotide sequence: TGTGCCAGCAGCTGGGAGACTGGAAACACCATATATTTT.

This sequence joins TRBV4-3 and TRBJ1-1; no definite D call. This CDR3 spans 20 amino acids. V lost 3 bases and J lost 2, with 28 bases in between. From germline, CDR1 is LGHNA and CDR2 YSLEER. CDR3 DNA sequence: TGCGCCAGCAGCCATGTTAGAACCTTTTCGCAGGTTGTTTTAAACACTGAAGCTTTCTTT. It is translated as CASSHVRTFSQVVLNTEAFF.

The gene calls are TRBV30 and TRBJ2-1; maybe TRBD1 (6 bases). V dropped 0 bases and J dropped 6 bases, with 9 bases sitting between them. Looked up from germline, CDR1 is GTSNPN and CDR2 is SVGIG (reference sequence). The CDR3 consists of 13 residues. The CDR3 DNA is TGTGCCTGGAGTGTGGGGGCCCGCAATGAGCAGTTCTTC. Translation gives CAWSVGARNEQFF.

The genes are TRBV6-5 and TRBJ2-5, with 9 bases identical to TRBD1. The V segment lost 8 bases and the J segment 4 bases; nucleotides outside the gene matches: 2. The V gene's germline CDR1 is MNHEY and CDR2 SVGAGI. The CDR3 is 12 amino acids. The CDR3 coding sequence is TGTGCCAGCGGGACAGGGTCAGAGACCCAGTACTTC. Protein product: CASGTGSETQYF.

This clone came up once. The chain has TRBV10-3 and TRBJ1-5; 10 bases match TRBD1. V dropped 6 bases and J dropped 7; count of bases not matched to a gene: 9. The CDR3 extends over 15 amino acids. Germline lookup yields CDR1 ENHRY and CDR2 SYGVKD. Here the CDR3 reads CAISGDRGLVQPQHF. The CDR3 DNA follows: TGTGCCATCAGCGGGGACAGGGGTTTGGTACAGCCCCAGCATTTT.

The V call is TRBV28, the J call TRBJ2-7, with TRBD1 identical over 10 bases. The CDR3 has 14 residues. Germline CDR1 is MDHEN and CDR2 is SYDVKM. The V and J ends lost 8 bases and 5 bases, in that order; junction bases with no gene match: 9. CDR3 amino acids: CASGLDRGLHEQYF. The CDR3 nucleotides read TGTGCCAGCGGGCTTGACAGGGGGCTGCACGAGCAGTACTTC.